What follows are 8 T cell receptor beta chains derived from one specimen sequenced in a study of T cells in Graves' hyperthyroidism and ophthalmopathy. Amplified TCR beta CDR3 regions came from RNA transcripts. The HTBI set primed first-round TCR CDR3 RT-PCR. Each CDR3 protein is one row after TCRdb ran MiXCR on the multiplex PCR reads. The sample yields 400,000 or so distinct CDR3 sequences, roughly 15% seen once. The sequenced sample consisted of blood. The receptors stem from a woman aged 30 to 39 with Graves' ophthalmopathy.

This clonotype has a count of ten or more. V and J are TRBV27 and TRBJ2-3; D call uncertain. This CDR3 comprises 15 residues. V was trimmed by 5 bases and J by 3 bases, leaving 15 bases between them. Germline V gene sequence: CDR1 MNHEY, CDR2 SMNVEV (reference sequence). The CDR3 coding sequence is TGTGCCAGCAGTCCCTACCCGAAGTCAACAGATACGCAGTATTTT. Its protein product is CASSPYPKSTDTQYF.

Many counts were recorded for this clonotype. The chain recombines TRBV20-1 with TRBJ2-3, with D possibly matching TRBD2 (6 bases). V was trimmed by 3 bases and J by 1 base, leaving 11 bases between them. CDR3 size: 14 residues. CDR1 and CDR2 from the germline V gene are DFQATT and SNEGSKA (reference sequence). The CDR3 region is CSASRGDRTDTQYF. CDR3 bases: TGCAGTGCTAGCCGCGGGGACCGCACAGATACGCAGTATTTT.

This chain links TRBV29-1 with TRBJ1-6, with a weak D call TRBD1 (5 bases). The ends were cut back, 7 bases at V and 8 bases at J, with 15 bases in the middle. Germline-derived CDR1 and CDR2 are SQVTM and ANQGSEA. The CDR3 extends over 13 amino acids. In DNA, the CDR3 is TGCAGCGCGAGCCGGGGCCCATATTCACCCCTCCACTTT. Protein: CSASRGPYSPLHF. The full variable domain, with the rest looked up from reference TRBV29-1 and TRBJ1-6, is SAVISQKPSRDICQRGTSLTIQCQVDSQVTMMFWYRQQPGQSLTLIATANQGSEATYESGFVIDKFPISRPNLTFSTLTVSNMSPEDSSIYLCSASRGPYSPLHFGNGTRLTVT.

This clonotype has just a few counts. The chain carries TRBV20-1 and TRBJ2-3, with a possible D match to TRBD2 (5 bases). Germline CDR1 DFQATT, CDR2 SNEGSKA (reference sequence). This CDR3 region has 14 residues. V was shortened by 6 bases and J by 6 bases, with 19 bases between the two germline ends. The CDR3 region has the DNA TGCAGTGCGTCGTTCGGGAAGATTTTTGATACGCAGTATTTT. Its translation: CSASFGKIFDTQYF.

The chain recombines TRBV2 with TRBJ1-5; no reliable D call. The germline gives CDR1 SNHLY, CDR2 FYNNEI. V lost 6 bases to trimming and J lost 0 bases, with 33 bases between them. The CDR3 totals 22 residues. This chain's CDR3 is CASSSRRGGWGSSRDSNQPQHF. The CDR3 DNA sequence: TGTGCCAGCAGCTCTCGGCGGGGTGGCTGGGGTTCGTCAAGGGATAGCAATCAGCCCCAGCATTTT.

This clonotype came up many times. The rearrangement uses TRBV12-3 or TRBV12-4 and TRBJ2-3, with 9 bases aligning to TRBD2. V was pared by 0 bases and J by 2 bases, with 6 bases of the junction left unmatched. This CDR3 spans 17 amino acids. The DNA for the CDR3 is TGTGCCAGCAGTTTAGCCCTAGCGGGGCCGTCCACAGATACGCAGTATTTT. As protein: CASSLALAGPSTDTQYF.

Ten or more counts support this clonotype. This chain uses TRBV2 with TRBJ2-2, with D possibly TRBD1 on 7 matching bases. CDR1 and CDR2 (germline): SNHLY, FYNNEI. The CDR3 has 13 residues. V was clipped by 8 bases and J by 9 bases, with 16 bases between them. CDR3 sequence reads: CASSGGGQRELFF. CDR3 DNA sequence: TGTGCCAGCTCAGGAGGGGGCCAGAGGGAGCTGTTTTTT.

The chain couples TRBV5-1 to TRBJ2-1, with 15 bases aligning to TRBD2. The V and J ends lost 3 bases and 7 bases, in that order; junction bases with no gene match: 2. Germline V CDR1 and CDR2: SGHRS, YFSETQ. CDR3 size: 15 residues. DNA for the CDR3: TGCGCCAGCAGCTGGACTAGCGGGGGGGCAAATGAGCAGTTCTTC. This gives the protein CASSWTSGGANEQFF.